Listed here is a single TCR beta chain. This sample is drawn from a study of blood T cell repertoires in COVID-19. Sequenced by immunoSEQ multiplex PCR; TCRdb stores in-frame clones only, minus some. The data hold about 140,000 clones, with about 87% observed a single time. Input material: peripheral blood. The clonotype was recovered from a woman aged 45-60 years with acute or convalescent COVID-19.

This chain's CDR3 is CASSLWVDSSYEQYF. The CDR3, as DNA: TGTGCCAGCAGCTTATGGGTGGACAGCTCCTACGAGCAGTACTTC. The chain joins TRBV11-2 to TRBJ2-7, with D possibly being TRBD1 (6 bases). Germline V lookup: CDR1 SGHAT, CDR2 FQNNGV. Trimming shortened V by 2 bases and J by 0 bases, and 11 bases separated the two germline ends. CDR3 length: 15 residues.